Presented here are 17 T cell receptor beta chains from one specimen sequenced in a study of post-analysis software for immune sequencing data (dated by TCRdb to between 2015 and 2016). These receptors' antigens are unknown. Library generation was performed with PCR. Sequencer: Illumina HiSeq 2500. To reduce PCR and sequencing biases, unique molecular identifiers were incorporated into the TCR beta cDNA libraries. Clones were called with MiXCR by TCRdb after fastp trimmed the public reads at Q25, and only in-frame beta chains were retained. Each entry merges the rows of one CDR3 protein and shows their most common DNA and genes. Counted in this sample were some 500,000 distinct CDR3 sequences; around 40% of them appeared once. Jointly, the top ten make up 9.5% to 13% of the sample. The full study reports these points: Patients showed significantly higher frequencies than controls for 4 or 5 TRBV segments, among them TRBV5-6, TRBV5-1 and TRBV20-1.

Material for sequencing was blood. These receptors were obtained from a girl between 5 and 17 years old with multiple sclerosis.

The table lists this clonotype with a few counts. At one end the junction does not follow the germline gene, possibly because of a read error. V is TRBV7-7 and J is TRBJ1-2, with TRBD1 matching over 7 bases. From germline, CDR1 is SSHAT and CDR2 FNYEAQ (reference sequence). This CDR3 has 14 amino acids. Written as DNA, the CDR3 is TGTGCTAGCAGCCCCAGACAGGGAGGCTATGGCTACACCTTC. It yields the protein CASSPRQGGYGYTF.

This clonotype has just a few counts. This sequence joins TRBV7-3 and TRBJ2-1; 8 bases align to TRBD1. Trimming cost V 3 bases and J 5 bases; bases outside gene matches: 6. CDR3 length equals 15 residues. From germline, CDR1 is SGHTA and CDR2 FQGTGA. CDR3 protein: CASSLDRDFNNEQFF. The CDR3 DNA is TGTGCCAGCAGCTTGGACAGGGATTTTAACAATGAGCAGTTCTTC. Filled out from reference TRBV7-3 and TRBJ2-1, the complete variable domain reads GAGVSQTPSNKVTEKGKYVELRCDPISGHTALYWYRQSLGQGPEFLIYFQGTGAADDSGLPNDRFFAVRPEGSVSTLKIQRTERGDSAVYLCASSLDRDFNNEQFFGPGTRLTVL.

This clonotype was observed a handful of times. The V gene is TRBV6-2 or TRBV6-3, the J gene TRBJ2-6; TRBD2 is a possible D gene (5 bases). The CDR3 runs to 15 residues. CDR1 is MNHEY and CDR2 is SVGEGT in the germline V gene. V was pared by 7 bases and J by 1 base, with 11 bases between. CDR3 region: CASIHGGSGANVLTF. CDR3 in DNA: TGTGCCAGCATCCACGGAGGATCTGGGGCCAACGTCCTGACTTTC.

The chain's CDR3 is CASSQVSGRQQYF. The CDR3 DNA reads as TGTGCCAGCAGCCAAGTGAGCGGGAGGCAGCAGTACTTC. This chain joins TRBV3-1 and TRBJ2-7; 9 nucleotides agree with TRBD2. The ends lost 1 base at V and 8 bases at J; junction bases unmatched: 3. This CDR3 is 13 amino acids long. CDR1 and CDR2 (germline): LGHDT, YNNKEL (reference sequence).

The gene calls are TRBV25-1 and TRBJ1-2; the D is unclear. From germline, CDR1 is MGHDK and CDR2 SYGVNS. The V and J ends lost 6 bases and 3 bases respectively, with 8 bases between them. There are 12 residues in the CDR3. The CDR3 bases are TGTGCCAGCAGGAGTGCAGACTATGGCTACACCTTC. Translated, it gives CASRSADYGYTF.

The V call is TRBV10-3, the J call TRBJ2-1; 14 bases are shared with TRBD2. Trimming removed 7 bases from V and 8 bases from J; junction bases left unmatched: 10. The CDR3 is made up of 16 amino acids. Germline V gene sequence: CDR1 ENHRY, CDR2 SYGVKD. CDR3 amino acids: CAIIGTSGSHADEQFF. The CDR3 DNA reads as TGTGCCATCATTGGGACTAGCGGGAGTCACGCGGATGAGCAGTTCTTC.

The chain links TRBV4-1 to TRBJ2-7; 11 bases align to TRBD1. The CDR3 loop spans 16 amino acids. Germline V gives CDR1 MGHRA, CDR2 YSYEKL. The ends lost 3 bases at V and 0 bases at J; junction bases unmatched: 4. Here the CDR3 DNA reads TGCGCCAGCAGCCAGTTCGGACAGGGGGCCTCCTACGAGCAGTACTTC. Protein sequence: CASSQFGQGASYEQYF.

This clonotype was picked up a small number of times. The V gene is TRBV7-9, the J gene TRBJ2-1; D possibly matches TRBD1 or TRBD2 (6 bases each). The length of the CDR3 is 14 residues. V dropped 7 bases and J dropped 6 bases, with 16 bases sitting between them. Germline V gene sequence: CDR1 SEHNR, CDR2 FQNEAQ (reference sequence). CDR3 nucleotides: TGTGCCAGCACTTCATTAAGGGGGGTCAATGAGCAGTTCTTC. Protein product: CASTSLRGVNEQFF.

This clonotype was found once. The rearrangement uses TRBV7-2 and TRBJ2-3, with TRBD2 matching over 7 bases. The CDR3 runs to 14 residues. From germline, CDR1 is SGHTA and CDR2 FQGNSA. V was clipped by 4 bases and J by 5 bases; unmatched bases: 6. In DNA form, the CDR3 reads TGTGCCAGCAGCTCCGGCGGGAGAAGAGATACGCAGTATTTT. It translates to CASSSGGRRDTQYF.

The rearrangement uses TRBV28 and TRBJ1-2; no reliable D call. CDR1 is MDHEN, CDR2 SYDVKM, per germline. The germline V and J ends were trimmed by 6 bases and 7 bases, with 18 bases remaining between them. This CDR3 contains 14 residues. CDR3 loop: CASSPEVYGVGYTF. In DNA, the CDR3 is TGTGCCAGCAGCCCAGAGGTTTATGGTGTTGGCTACACCTTC.

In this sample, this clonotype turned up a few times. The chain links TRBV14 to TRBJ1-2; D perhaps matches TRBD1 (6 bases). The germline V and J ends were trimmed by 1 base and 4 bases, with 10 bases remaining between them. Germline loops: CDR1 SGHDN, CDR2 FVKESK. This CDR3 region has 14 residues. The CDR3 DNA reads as TGTGCCAGCAGCCAAGCGCAGGGGCCCTATGGCTACACCTTC. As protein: CASSQAQGPYGYTF.

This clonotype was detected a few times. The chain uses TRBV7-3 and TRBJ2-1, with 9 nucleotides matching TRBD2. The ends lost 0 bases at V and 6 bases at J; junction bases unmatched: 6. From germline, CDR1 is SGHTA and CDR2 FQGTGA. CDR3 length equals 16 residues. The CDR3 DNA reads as TGTGCCAGCAGCTTAACTTCGGGACTAGCTGGCAATGAGCAGTTCTTC. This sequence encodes CASSLTSGLAGNEQFF.

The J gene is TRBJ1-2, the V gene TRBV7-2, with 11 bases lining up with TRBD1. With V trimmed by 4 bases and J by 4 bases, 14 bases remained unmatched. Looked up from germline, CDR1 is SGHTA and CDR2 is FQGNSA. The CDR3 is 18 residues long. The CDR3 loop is CASSSPGQGEERRYGYTF. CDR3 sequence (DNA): TGTGCCAGCAGCTCCCCGGGACAGGGGGAGGAAAGACGCTATGGCTACACCTTC.

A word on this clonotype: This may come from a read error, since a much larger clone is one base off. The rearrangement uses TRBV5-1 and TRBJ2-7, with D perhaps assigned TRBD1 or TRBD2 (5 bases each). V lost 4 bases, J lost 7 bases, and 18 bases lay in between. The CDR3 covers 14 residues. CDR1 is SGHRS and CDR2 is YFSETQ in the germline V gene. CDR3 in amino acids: CASSAGSRDNEQYF. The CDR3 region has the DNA TGCGCCAGCAGCGCAGGGAGTAGAGACAATGAGCAGTACTTC.

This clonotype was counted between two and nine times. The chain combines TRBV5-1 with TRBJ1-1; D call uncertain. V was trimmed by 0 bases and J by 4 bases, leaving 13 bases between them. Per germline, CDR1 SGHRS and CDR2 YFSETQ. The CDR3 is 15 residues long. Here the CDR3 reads CASSLGTDFRTEAFF. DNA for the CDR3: TGCGCCAGCAGCTTGGGGACGGACTTTCGCACTGAAGCTTTCTTT.

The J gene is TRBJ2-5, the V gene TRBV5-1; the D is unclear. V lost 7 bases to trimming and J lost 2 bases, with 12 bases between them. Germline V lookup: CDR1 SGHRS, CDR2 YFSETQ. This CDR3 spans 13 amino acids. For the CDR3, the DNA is TGCGCCAGCGGCGAGTCGGAACAAGAGACCCAGTACTTC. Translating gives CASGESEQETQYF.

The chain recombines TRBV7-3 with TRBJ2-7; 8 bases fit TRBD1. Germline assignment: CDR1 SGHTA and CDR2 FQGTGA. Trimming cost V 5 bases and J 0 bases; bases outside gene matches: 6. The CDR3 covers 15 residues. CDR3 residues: CASSPGTGPSYEQYF. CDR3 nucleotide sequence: TGTGCCAGCAGCCCAGGGACAGGACCCTCCTACGAGCAGTACTTC.